The 8 T cell receptor beta chains below all came from one sample that was sequenced in a study of T cells in Graves' hyperthyroidism and ophthalmopathy. Amplified TCR beta CDR3 regions came from RNA transcripts. First-round RT-PCR targeting the TCR CDR3 was performed with the HTBI primer set. Using its own MiXCR run on the multiplex PCR reads, TCRdb lists one record per CDR3 protein. The sample holds 300,000 to 450,000 distinct CDR3 sequences, approximately 14% seen once. The sequencing input was blood. The source of these receptors is a woman aged 18-35 years with Graves' hyperthyroidism that later progressed to Graves' ophthalmopathy.

V and J are TRBV7-3 and TRBJ2-3, with TRBD2 identical over 10 bases. Germline-derived CDR1 and CDR2 are SGHTA and FQGTGA. This CDR3 is 19 amino acids long. J gave up 0 bases and V 3 bases, and 12 bases lay outside the gene matches. In DNA, the CDR3 is TGTGCCAGCAGCTTTACCCTTAGGACTAGCGGATCTAGCACAGATACGCAGTATTTT. Translation: CASSFTLRTSGSSTDTQYF. Combining the CDR3 with reference TRBV7-3 and TRBJ2-3 gives the whole variable domain GAGVSQTPSNKVTEKGKYVELRCDPISGHTALYWYRQSLGQGPEFLIYFQGTGAADDSGLPNDRFFAVRPEGSVSTLKIQRTERGDSAVYLCASSFTLRTSGSSTDTQYFGPGTRLTVL.

This clonotype was seen a handful of times. The V and J genes are TRBV10-3 and TRBJ2-7; TRBD2 aligns across 9 bases. The germline V gene encodes CDR1 ENHRY and CDR2 SYGVKD. Trimming cost V 6 bases and J 0 bases; bases outside gene matches: 6. CDR3 length: 15 residues. CDR3 in amino acids: CAIRAGREGSYEQYF. In nucleotides, the CDR3 is TGTGCCATCAGGGCTGGGCGGGAGGGCTCCTACGAGCAGTACTTC.

Comment on this clonotype: A much larger clone lies one base from this, so it may be a read error. The rearrangement links TRBV18 to TRBJ1-5; D may be TRBD1 (5 bases). The CDR3 is made up of 14 amino acids. Germline lookup yields CDR1 KGHSH and CDR2 LQKENI. In nucleotides, the CDR3 is TGTGCCAGCTCACCAGGCAGGACAAATCAGCCCCTGCATTTT. Encoded protein: CASSPGRTNQPLHF.

This clonotype was detected ten times or more. The CDR3, as DNA: TGTGCCAGCAGCTTACTCGCGGCGGGAAGATACAATGAGCAGTTCTTC. It specifies CASSLLAAGRYNEQFF. The V gene is TRBV7-2, the J gene TRBJ2-1; the D gene is possibly TRBD2 (6 bases). CDR3 length: 16 amino acids. In germline, CDR1 is SGHTA, CDR2 FQGNSA. With 2 bases removed from V and 4 bases from J, the gap between germline ends came to 15 bases.

This clonotype showed up just a few times. This sequence joins TRBV27 and TRBJ2-7; TRBD1 aligns across 8 bases. The CDR3 runs 14 residues. V trimming: 5 bases; J trimming: 5 bases; junction bases outside the gene matches: 8. Germline assignment: CDR1 MNHEY and CDR2 SMNVEV (reference sequence). CDR3 sequence reads: CASSPWTGSHEQYF. Written as DNA, the CDR3 is TGTGCCAGCAGTCCATGGACAGGGTCCCACGAGCAGTACTTC.

Ten or more counts support this clonotype. The chain links TRBV6-1 to TRBJ2-7; D unclear. The CDR3 extends over 13 amino acids. Trimming took 10 bases from V and 1 from J, leaving 14 bases between them. CDR1 MNHNS and CDR2 SASEGT come from the germline V gene. The CDR3 protein is CATFNRVSYEQYF. CDR3 in DNA: TGTGCCACCTTTAATCGAGTTTCCTACGAGCAGTACTTC.

This clonotype was detected many times. The chain couples TRBV5-8 to TRBJ2-3; 8 bases agree with TRBD1. This CDR3 spans 15 amino acids. Germline assignment: CDR1 SGHTS and CDR2 YDEGEE. Trimming at V came to 4 bases and at J to 0 bases, leaving 4 bases not matched to a gene. This chain's CDR3 is CASSLGQASTDTQYF. The CDR3, as DNA: TGTGCCAGCAGCCTGGGACAGGCTAGCACAGATACGCAGTATTTT.

The chain is built from TRBV5-1 and TRBJ2-7; TRBD1 matches 8 bases. V shed 1 base, J shed 2 bases, and the junction held 5 bases outside the gene matches. CDR1 is SGHRS and CDR2 is YFSETQ in the germline V gene. The CDR3 is 15 amino acids. The CDR3 DNA sequence: TGCGCCAGCAGCTTGCAACAGGGGGTTACCTACGAGCAGTACTTC. This codes for CASSLQQGVTYEQYF. Complete variable domain (other parts from reference TRBV5-1 and TRBJ2-7): KAGVTQTPRYLIKTRGQQVTLSCSPISGHRSVSWYQQTPGQGLQFLFEYFSETQRNKGNFPGRFSGRQFSNSRSEMNVSTLELGDSALYLCASSLQQGVTYEQYFGPGTRLTVT.